This is a list of T cell receptor beta chains from one sample in a study of shared clonotypes between healthy human individuals. Produced via immunoSEQ multiplex PCR; TCRdb's table is partial and in-frame only. The sample holds about 2.4 million clones, approximately 92% seen once. The sample consisted of naive CD4+ T cells sorted from blood. These TCRs come from a man between 18 and 29 years old in good health. CDR3s include the opening cysteine and the closing phenylalanine or tryptophan. Each record gives: D gene, V gene, J gene, CDR3 protein, CDR3 DNA. A D gene is named only where the DNA matches it firmly.

-	TRBV5-1	TRBJ2-5	CASSLGGTQETQYF	TGCGCCAGCAGCTTGGGCGGGACCCAAGAGACCCAGTACTTC
-	TRBV11-2	TRBJ1-1	CASSLGKTNTEAFF	TGTGCCAGCAGCTTAGGGAAAACGAACACTGAAGCTTTCTTT
TRBD1	TRBV6-5	TRBJ1-2	CASRAGTGSGYTF	TGTGCCAGCAGGGCCGGGACAGGGAGCGGCTACACCTTC
-	TRBV11-2	TRBJ2-7	CASSLLGGPWGLGLGEQYF	TGTGCCAGCAGCTTACTTGGAGGCCCCTGGGGATTGGGTTTAGGCGAGCAGTACTTC
TRBD2	TRBV5-6	TRBJ2-2	CASSSRTSGRTGELFF	TGTGCCAGCAGCTCACGGACTAGCGGGAGAACCGGGGAGCTGTTTTTT
-	TRBV7-6	TRBJ1-4	CASSLEAGSQEKLFF	TGTGCCAGCAGCTTGGAGGCGGGGAGTCAGGAAAAACTGTTTTTT
TRBD1	TRBV6-5	TRBJ1-2	CASSYDVRDRAFGYTF	TGTGCCAGCAGTTACGACGTAAGGGACAGGGCGTTTGGCTACACCTTC
-	TRBV6-5	TRBJ1-2	CASSQTGDYGYTF	TGTGCCAGCAGCCAGACCGGCGACTATGGCTACACCTTC
TRBD1	TRBV23-1	TRBJ2-7	CASSLGTGTAFSYEQYF	TGCGCCAGCAGTCTTGGAACCGGGACAGCGTTCTCCTACGAGCAGTACTTC
TRBD1	TRBV10-3	TRBJ1-2	CAISAQGMDGYTF	TGTGCCATCAGCGCACAGGGGATGGATGGCTACACCTTC
TRBD1	TRBV7-9	TRBJ2-5	CASSLGSQGSETQYF	TGTGCCAGCAGCTTAGGGTCACAGGGGTCCGAGACCCAGTACTTC
TRBD1	TRBV5-1	TRBJ1-4	CASTQGALGGLNEKLFF	TGCGCCAGCACCCAGGGGGCCCTAGGTGGCCTGAATGAAAAACTGTTTTTT